These 23 T cell receptor beta chains share one sample of origin, sequenced in a study of cytomegalovirus exposure and HLA in healthy donors. Use of 60 Vbeta and 13 Jbeta primers characterized the PCR. The protocol was immunoSEQ multiplex PCR, while the TCRdb copy is restricted to in-frame clones and leaves out a portion. The data show roughly 150,000 clones, over 70% seen once. The sample consisted of PBMCs. These TCRs come from a man aged 25-45 years in good health and CMV-seronegative.

The chain links TRBV6-5 to TRBJ1-2, with 8 bases matching TRBD1. The CDR3 runs to 15 residues. The V and J ends lost 5 bases and 3 bases, in that order; junction bases with no gene match: 8. CDR1 MNHEY and CDR2 SVGAGI come from the germline V gene. CDR3 coding DNA: TGTGCCAGCAGTCCGACCAGACAGGGGTACTATGGCTACACCTTC. This codes for CASSPTRQGYYGYTF.

This clone has just a few counts. The rearrangement joins TRBV5-6 to TRBJ2-6; no firm D call. The CDR3 is 13 residues long. The germline V and J ends were trimmed by 5 bases and 3 bases, with 6 bases remaining between them. CDR1 and CDR2 from the germline V gene are SGHDT and YYEEEE. The CDR3 DNA is TGTGCCAGCAGACGCAGTGGGGCCAACGTCCTGACTTTC. Its protein product is CASRRSGANVLTF.

The gene calls are TRBV5-1 and TRBJ1-1, with D perhaps TRBD1 (5 bases). The V and J ends lost 4 bases and 5 bases respectively, with 15 bases between them. CDR1 and CDR2 (germline): SGHRS, YFSETQ. The CDR3 contains 14 residues. The DNA for the CDR3 is TGCGCCAGCAGCCCGAGGATGGGGGGTACTGAAGCTTTCTTT. Its translation: CASSPRMGGTEAFF.

V is TRBV29-1 and J is TRBJ2-3, with 7 bases that match TRBD2. After removal of 2 bases from V and 4 bases from J, the junction contained 9 bases not matched to a gene. Germline loops: CDR1 SQVTM, CDR2 ANQGSEA. The CDR3 runs to 15 residues. The CDR3 here is CSVERGGRRPDTQYF. In DNA form, the CDR3 reads TGCAGCGTTGAAAGGGGCGGGAGAAGGCCAGATACGCAGTATTTT.

The chain recombines TRBV30 with TRBJ1-6; possible D gene TRBD1, 5 bases. Trimming took 2 bases from V and 10 from J, leaving 12 bases between them. The CDR3 totals 13 residues. Germline loops: CDR1 GTSNPN, CDR2 SVGIG (reference sequence). The CDR3 here is CAWSTGGLSPLHF. The CDR3 bases are TGTGCCTGGAGTACGGGGGGGTTATCACCCCTCCACTTT.

The genes are TRBV7-2 and TRBJ1-1; the D gene is possibly TRBD1 (6 bases). V lost 5 bases to trimming and J lost 4 bases, with 17 bases between them. Germline V gene data show CDR1 as SGHTA and CDR2 as FQGNSA. This CDR3 has 15 amino acids. The CDR3 DNA reads TGTGCCAGCAGCGACCAGGGAGGGGGAGGCACTGAAGCTTTCTTT. It translates to CASSDQGGGGTEAFF.

This rearrangement joins TRBV9 to TRBJ2-5, with TRBD2 identical over 10 bases. With V trimmed by 2 bases and J by 4 bases, 5 bases remained unmatched. Germline V lookup: CDR1 SGDLS, CDR2 YYNGEE. The length of the CDR3 is 15 residues. DNA for the CDR3: TGTGCCAGCAGCGTTCTAGCGGGAGAGGGAGAGACCCAGTACTTC. As protein: CASSVLAGEGETQYF.

This chain joins TRBV7-4 and TRBJ2-3, with 9 nucleotides matching TRBD2. Germline-derived CDR1 and CDR2 are SGHVT and SQSDAQ. With V trimmed by 2 bases and J by 2 bases, 11 bases remained unmatched. The CDR3 extends over 18 amino acids. CDR3 nucleotide sequence: TGTGCCAGCAGCTTAAGCGGGAGGCTTTTCTATCCCACAGATACGCAGTATTTT. This gives the protein CASSLSGRLFYPTDTQYF.

The V and J genes are TRBV10-3 and TRBJ1-1; a weak D match, TRBD1 (6 bases). CDR1 is ENHRY and CDR2 is SYGVKD in the germline V gene. This CDR3 is 14 amino acids long. V was clipped by 7 bases and J by 3 bases, with 15 bases between them. CDR3 in amino acids: CAIKFQGRDTEAFF. In nucleotides, the CDR3 is TGTGCCATCAAGTTCCAGGGGCGGGACACTGAAGCTTTCTTT.

The J gene is TRBJ2-1, the V gene TRBV30; D is undetermined. Germline CDR1 and CDR2: GTSNPN and SVGIG (reference sequence). Trimming took off 0 bases at V and 10 bases at J, with 13 bases between the two ends. CDR3 size: 13 residues. CDR3 coding DNA: TGTGCCTGGAGTGTAAAAAGCTCCCTGGAGCAGTTCTTC. It is translated as CAWSVKSSLEQFF.

V is TRBV4-2 and J is TRBJ2-2; TRBD2 matches 9 bases. V gave up 1 base and J gave up 5 bases; unmatched junction bases: 14. CDR3 length: 19 amino acids. CDR1 LGHNA and CDR2 YNFKEQ come from the germline V gene. CDR3 DNA sequence: TGTGCCAGCAGCCAAGCCCGTCGGCTAGCGGGGAGTCTTACCGGGGAGCTGTTTTTT. It specifies CASSQARRLAGSLTGELFF.

The J gene is TRBJ2-5, the V gene TRBV6-5; possibly TRBD1 for D (6 bases). Germline V gene sequence: CDR1 MNHEY, CDR2 SVGAGI. Between the trimmed V and J ends, which lost 0 bases and 2 bases, there was a span of 13 bases. This CDR3 spans 16 amino acids. The CDR3 sequence: CASSYSGAGAQETQYF. The DNA for the CDR3 is TGTGCCAGCAGTTACTCGGGGGCAGGTGCACAAGAGACCCAGTACTTC.

The rearrangement joins TRBV28 to TRBJ2-7; a weak D match, TRBD2 (5 bases). The V gene lost 8 bases and the J gene lost 7 bases, with 15 bases spanning the gap. Germline lookup yields CDR1 MDHEN and CDR2 SYDVKM. The length of the CDR3 is 12 residues. DNA of the CDR3: TGTGCCAGCGGATACCCCGGGGAGGAGCAGTACTTC. Its protein product is CASGYPGEEQYF.

The V and J genes are TRBV4-3 and TRBJ2-5; 11 nucleotides agree with TRBD2. V lost 0 bases, J lost 5 bases, and 5 bases stayed unmatched. CDR1 is LGHNA, CDR2 YSLEER, per germline. This CDR3 comprises 16 residues. The CDR3 sequence: CASSQDLAGGGETQYF. CDR3 coding DNA: TGCGCCAGCAGCCAAGATCTAGCGGGAGGTGGGGAGACCCAGTACTTC.

CDR3 coding DNA: TGTGCCACCCATCTTCTCGGGGGACCTTACGAGCAGTACTTC. Its protein product is CATHLLGGPYEQYF. The rearrangement links TRBV2 to TRBJ2-7; perhaps TRBD2 as D (6 bases). This CDR3 is built from 14 residues. Trimming stripped 10 bases from V and 4 bases from J, with 20 bases between. CDR1 and CDR2 from the germline V gene are SNHLY and FYNNEI.

This clone was counted only a few times. The V gene is TRBV30, the J gene TRBJ2-7; TRBD1 matches at 7 bases. This CDR3 is 15 amino acids long. Per the germline V gene, CDR1 is GTSNPN and CDR2 is SVGIG (reference sequence). With 2 bases clipped from V and 5 bases from J, the junction kept 12 bases outside the gene matches. CDR3 sequence reads: CAWSLWGKGGHEQYF. The CDR3 nucleotides are TGTGCCTGGAGTTTGTGGGGAAAAGGGGGCCACGAGCAGTACTTC.

V gene TRBV6-5 combines with J gene TRBJ1-1, with unresolved D. CDR3 length: 15 amino acids. Trimming removed 6 bases at V and 4 bases at J, with 18 bases between. The germline V gene has CDR1 MNHEY and CDR2 SVGAGI. CDR3 in amino acids: CASSTHGPEGTEAFF. CDR3 bases: TGTGCCAGCAGCACACACGGTCCCGAGGGCACTGAAGCTTTCTTT.

The sample holds many counts of this clone. The chain recombines TRBV4-3 with TRBJ2-3; D is perhaps TRBD2 (5 bases). Germline values: CDR1 LGHNA, CDR2 YSLEER. The V gene lost 0 bases and the J gene lost 10 bases, with 11 bases spanning the gap. This CDR3 has 13 amino acids. The CDR3: CASSQERERSQYF. As DNA, the CDR3 is TGCGCCAGCAGCCAAGAGAGGGAGAGGTCGCAGTATTTT.

The chain uses TRBV4-1 and TRBJ1-1; TRBD1 matches at 7 bases. This CDR3 region has 17 residues. Germline-derived CDR1 and CDR2 are MGHRA and YSYEKL. The V segment lost 7 bases and the J segment 3 bases; nucleotides outside the gene matches: 17. The CDR3 DNA sequence: TGCGCCAGCACCCGTGTTTTTAGGGGGCGCGAGTACACTGAAGCTTTCTTT. Its protein product is CASTRVFRGREYTEAFF.

The chain recombines TRBV2 with TRBJ2-3, with 9 bases fitting TRBD2. The CDR3 runs to 14 residues. Germline CDR1 is SNHLY and CDR2 is FYNNEI. Trimming at V came to 6 bases and at J to 2 bases, leaving 3 bases not matched to a gene. The CDR3 DNA reads TGTGCCAGCAGAGTAGCGGGAGCCACAGATACGCAGTATTTT. As protein: CASRVAGATDTQYF.

This clone was counted only a few times. The CDR3 DNA follows: TGTGCCAGCAGCTTCGAGTTCGGCTCCTACGAGCAGTACTTC. As protein: CASSFEFGSYEQYF. This rearrangement joins TRBV5-4 to TRBJ2-7; D ambiguous. Germline CDR1 is SGHNT and CDR2 is YYREEE (reference sequence). This CDR3 has 14 amino acids. V dropped 2 bases and J dropped 0 bases, with 9 bases sitting between them. The full variable domain, its missing parts supplied by reference TRBV5-4 and TRBJ2-7, is ETGVTQSPTHLIKTRGQQVTLRCSSQSGHNTVSWYQQALGQGPQFIFQYYREEENGRGNFPPRFSGLQFPNYSSELNVNALELDDSALYLCASSFEFGSYEQYFGPGTRLTVT.

The V call is TRBV7-2, the J call TRBJ2-4; 9 bases fit TRBD1. In germline, CDR1 is SGHTA, CDR2 FQGNSA. J was trimmed by 9 bases and V by 5 bases; bases with no gene match: 11. CDR3 length: 15 amino acids. The DNA of the CDR3 is TGTGCCAGCAGCAGGGAACAGGGGGCGTCAGGCATTCAGTACTTC. Protein sequence: CASSREQGASGIQYF. Complete variable domain (other parts from reference TRBV7-2 and TRBJ2-4): GAGVSQSPSNKVTEKGKDVELRCDPISGHTALYWYRQSLGQGLEFLIYFQGNSAPDKSGLPSDRFSAERTGGSVSTLTIQRTQQEDSAVYLCASSREQGASGIQYFGAGTRLSVL.

The table lists this clone with a few counts. The chain is built from TRBV5-1 and TRBJ1-2, with TRBD1 identical over 12 bases. The ends lost 2 bases at V and 8 bases at J; junction bases unmatched: 7. There are 15 residues in the CDR3. CDR1 and CDR2 from the germline V gene are SGHRS and YFSETQ. CDR3 residues: CASSFGTGGAEGYTF. For the CDR3, the DNA is TGCGCCAGCAGCTTCGGGACAGGGGGCGCAGAGGGCTACACCTTC.